The 11 T cell receptor beta chains listed next were all sequenced from one sample in a study of human T cells and chemical hapten exposure. MiXCR, run by TCRdb on the RACE reads, gives a single entry per CDR3 protein. The repertoire holds some 77,000 distinct CDR3 sequences, approximately 8.1% seen once, with about 1.8% in the top ten. The time point was: healthy volunteer bleed at 6 weeks. Unseparated into fractions, whole blood served as the source from which total RNA was extracted. Source material: whole blood. The source is a female donor in good health. Some clones in this sample may be carry-over from other donors' samples.

Only a few counts were recorded for this clonotype. This chain connects TRBV27 to TRBJ1-1; 11 positions match TRBD1. The junction had 5 bases not matched to a gene; V was cut back by 4 bases and J by 4 bases. This CDR3 region has 15 residues. The germline V gene encodes CDR1 MNHEY and CDR2 SMNVEV (reference sequence). This CDR3 reads CASSSGQGAFTEAFF. CDR3 nucleotides: TGTGCCAGCAGTTCCGGACAGGGGGCCTTCACTGAAGCTTTCTTT.

The rearrangement uses TRBV12-3 or TRBV12-4 and TRBJ2-7; tentatively, D is TRBD2 (6 bases). V shed 7 bases and J shed 2 bases, with 12 bases lying between them. There are 13 residues in the CDR3. The CDR3 region is CASNAGGAYEQYF. In DNA, the CDR3 is TGTGCCAGCAACGCCGGGGGAGCCTACGAGCAGTACTTC.

V gene TRBV29-1 combines with J gene TRBJ1-2, with D perhaps matching TRBD1 (6 bases). CDR1 and CDR2 (germline): SQVTM, ANQGSEA. The CDR3 extends over 15 amino acids. V was shortened by 0 bases and J by 2 bases, with 13 bases between the two germline ends. CDR3 DNA sequence: TGCAGCGTTGAAGATGATGGGGGGGCGAACTATGGCTACACCTTC. This translates into CSVEDDGGANYGYTF.

At least ten counts were recorded for this clonotype. The rearrangement uses TRBV4-3 and TRBJ2-3; D might be TRBD1 or TRBD2, each matching 6 bases. CDR3 length equals 15 residues. Germline lookup yields CDR1 LGHNA and CDR2 YSLEER. Trimming left V 7 bases short and J 5 bases short, with 19 bases between. CDR3 sequence reads: CASTQMWGAEDTQYF. DNA of the CDR3: TGCGCCAGCACCCAGATGTGGGGGGCGGAAGATACGCAGTATTTT.

This clonotype was picked up one time. A much larger clone lies one base from this, so it may be a read error. This chain joins TRBV28 and TRBJ1-5, with 7 bases that match TRBD1. CDR1 MDHEN and CDR2 SYDVKM come from the germline V gene. This CDR3 has 14 amino acids. The DNA of the CDR3 is TGTGCCAGCAGTATACCACAGGGGTATCAGCCCCAGAATTTT. It is translated as CASSIPQGYQPQNF. The whole variable domain, remainder taken from reference TRBV28 and TRBJ1-5, is DVKVTQSSRYLVKRTGEKVFLECVQDMDHENMFWYRQDPGLGLRLIYFSYDVKMKEKGDIPEGYSVSREKKERFSLILESASTNQTSMYLCASSIPQGYQPQNFGDGTRLSIL.

The chain is built from TRBV30 and TRBJ2-1, with 8 bases that match TRBD1. With 5 bases clipped from V and 7 bases from J, the junction kept 4 bases outside the gene matches. This CDR3 spans 12 amino acids. The V gene's germline CDR1 is GTSNPN and CDR2 SVGIG (reference sequence). The CDR3 sequence: CAWGRQGNEQFF. CDR3 bases: TGTGCCTGGGGTCGACAGGGGAATGAGCAGTTCTTC.

The table lists this clonotype with many counts. The J gene is TRBJ2-3, the V gene TRBV7-9; D possibly corresponds to TRBD1 (6 bases). The length of the CDR3 is 16 residues. V lost 8 bases to trimming and J lost 0 bases, with 18 bases between them. Germline-derived CDR1 and CDR2 are SEHNR and FQNEAQ (reference sequence). The CDR3 DNA is TGTGCCAGCGGAAATACAGGGTTCCTTAGCACAGATACGCAGTATTTT. Its protein is CASGNTGFLSTDTQYF.

In its sample, this clonotype was seen a few times. The chain employs TRBV7-8 and TRBJ1-1; D call uncertain. The V gene's germline CDR1 is SGHVS and CDR2 FQNEAQ. The CDR3 length is 15 residues. Trimming shortened V by 0 bases and J by 2 bases, and 10 bases separated the two germline ends. DNA of the CDR3: TGTGCCAGCAGCTTAGCGTCGGCCAGCAACACTGAAGCTTTCTTT. As protein: CASSLASASNTEAFF. The variable domain in full, completed from reference TRBV7-8 and TRBJ1-1, reads GAGVSQSPRYKVAKRGQDVALRCDPISGHVSLFWYQQALGQGPEFLTYFQNEAQLDKSGLPSDRFFAERPEGSVSTLKIQRTQQEDSAVYLCASSLASASNTEAFFGQGTRLTVV.

This clonotype was recorded a few times. J is TRBJ2-3 and V is TRBV5-1, with a possible D match to TRBD2 (6 bases). The V end was cut by 5 bases, the J end by 1 base, with 11 bases between. Germline V CDR1 and CDR2: SGHRS, YFSETQ. CDR3 length: 14 amino acids. DNA of the CDR3: TGCGCCAGCAGTCGCGGCGGGGGCACAGATACGCAGTATTTT. Encoded protein: CASSRGGGTDTQYF. Looking up the rest from reference TRBV5-1 and TRBJ2-3 gives the full variable domain: KAGVTQTPRYLIKTRGQQVTLSCSPISGHRSVSWYQQTPGQGLQFLFEYFSETQRNKGNFPGRFSGRQFSNSRSEMNVSTLELGDSALYLCASSRGGGTDTQYFGPGTRLTVL.

In its sample, this clonotype was seen many times. The chain carries TRBV6-2 or TRBV6-3 and TRBJ2-7, with D possibly matching TRBD2 (6 bases). Germline CDR1 MNHEY, CDR2 SVGEGT. The V end lost 8 bases, the J end lost 1 base, and 18 bases lay between the germline ends. The CDR3 runs 15 residues. Here the CDR3 DNA reads TGTGCCAGCGAACGACCATCTAGCGCTTCCTACGAGCAGTACTTC. It translates to CASERPSSASYEQYF.

This clonotype came up many times. CDR3 nucleotides: TGTGCCAGCAGTTTAGAGGGAGCCTATGGCTACACCTTC. It specifies CASSLEGAYGYTF. The chain has TRBV12-3 or TRBV12-4 and TRBJ1-2; no firm D call. There are 13 residues in the CDR3. The V end lost 1 base, the J end lost 4 bases, and 7 bases lay between the germline ends.